This entry lists 24 T cell receptor beta chains sequenced from one sample in a study of T cell responses to AZD1222 COVID-19 vaccine. The repertoire was sequenced with immunoSEQ multiplex PCR; TCRdb's copy has only in-frame clones and lacks some. The sample lists some 190,000 clones, approximately 89% occurring once. Specimen: peripheral blood, collected 28 days after the second AZD1222 dose. The receptors originated from an adult who received the AZD1222 COVID-19 vaccine.

This clone was observed a single time. This rearrangement joins TRBV24-1 to TRBJ1-4; possible D gene TRBD1, 5 bases. The V gene's germline CDR1 is KGHDR and CDR2 SFDVKD. V was shortened by 5 bases and J by 8 bases, with 23 bases between the two germline ends. This CDR3 is 17 amino acids long. CDR3 amino acids: CATSGGSFGGRAEKLFF. The DNA for the CDR3 is TGTGCCACCAGTGGAGGCAGTTTTGGGGGAAGGGCCGAAAAACTGTTTTTT.

The chain employs TRBV12-5 and TRBJ2-3; 7 bases fit TRBD1. Germline V lookup: CDR1 LGHNT, CDR2 FRNRAP. The CDR3 covers 17 residues. Trimming at V came to 0 bases and at J to 2 bases, leaving 8 bases not matched to a gene. The CDR3 is CASGLVAPGQYTDTQYF. CDR3 nucleotides: TGTGCTAGTGGTTTGGTCGCTCCGGGACAGTACACAGATACGCAGTATTTT.

This clone was seen a single time. The chain links TRBV4-3 to TRBJ2-1; D is undetermined. V was cut by 6 bases and J by 6 bases, with 9 bases left in between. The V gene's germline CDR1 is LGHNA and CDR2 YSLEER. The CDR3 contains 12 residues. This CDR3 reads CASSSFGNEQFF. The CDR3 DNA reads TGCGCCAGCAGTTCATTTGGCAATGAGCAGTTCTTC.

This chain joins TRBV18 and TRBJ1-1, with a tentative D call TRBD1 (5 bases). The CDR3 is made up of 13 amino acids. Trimming stripped 4 bases from V and 2 bases from J, with 8 bases between. Germline V gene data show CDR1 as KGHSH and CDR2 as LQKENI. CDR3 in DNA: TGTGCCAGCTCACAGGGGCTCAACACTGAAGCTTTCTTT. Translation gives CASSQGLNTEAFF.

The chain employs TRBV28 and TRBJ1-2; possible D gene TRBD1, 6 bases. The CDR3 has 14 amino acids. Germline V gene data show CDR1 as MDHEN and CDR2 as SYDVKM. Trimming pared 7 bases from V and 4 bases from J, leaving 16 bases between. CDR3 protein: CASITRGHPYGYTF. CDR3 nucleotide sequence: TGTGCCAGCATCACAAGGGGACATCCCTATGGCTACACCTTC.

The V call is TRBV2, the J call TRBJ2-2; possibly TRBD1 or TRBD2 for D (5 bases each). CDR1 and CDR2 from the germline V gene are SNHLY and FYNNEI. The CDR3 spans 16 residues. Trimming removed 1 base from V and 1 base from J, with 10 bases in between. The CDR3 DNA sequence: TGTGCCAGCAGTGAAGTGGGACCGCTGAACACCGGGGAGCTGTTTTTT. This encodes CASSEVGPLNTGELFF.

The J gene is TRBJ2-3, the V gene TRBV19; TRBD2 aligns across 15 bases. Germline V lookup: CDR1 LNHDA, CDR2 SQIVND (reference sequence). The CDR3 length is 16 residues. The junction had 3 bases not matched to a gene; V was cut back by 5 bases and J by 3 bases. The CDR3 here is CASSAGLAGGTDTQYF. CDR3 bases: TGTGCCAGTAGTGCCGGACTAGCGGGAGGGACAGATACGCAGTATTTT.

The count of this clone is one. The gene calls are TRBV5-1 and TRBJ1-2; no firm D call. The CDR3 totals 15 residues. CDR1 is SGHRS and CDR2 is YFSETQ in the germline V gene. Trimming pared 1 base from V and 5 bases from J, leaving 15 bases between. The CDR3 bases are TGCGCCAGCAGCTTGCGGGCAGGCCAATTTTATGGCTACACCTTC. Translating it yields CASSLRAGQFYGYTF.

The J gene is TRBJ1-1, the V gene TRBV19; TRBD1 is a possible D gene (6 bases). The V end lost 0 bases, the J end lost 7 bases, and 18 bases lay between the germline ends. This CDR3 is built from 16 residues. Per the germline V gene, CDR1 is LNHDA and CDR2 is SQIVND (reference sequence). The chain's CDR3 is CASSIDPIRGRHEAFF. CDR3 sequence (DNA): TGTGCCAGTAGTATAGATCCAATCAGGGGACGACATGAAGCTTTCTTT.

The rearrangement links TRBV11-3 to TRBJ2-1; no clear D. CDR1 is SGHNT and CDR2 is YENEEA in the germline V gene. CDR3 length equals 15 residues. Trimming shortened V by 2 bases and J by 4 bases, and 12 bases separated the two germline ends. The CDR3 here is CASSLQVRPYNEQFF. CDR3 DNA: TGTGCCAGCAGCTTACAAGTCAGACCTTACAATGAGCAGTTCTTC.

This rearrangement joins TRBV30 to TRBJ2-7; 8 positions match TRBD1. Germline V CDR1 and CDR2: GTSNPN, SVGIG (reference sequence). Trimming at V came to 4 bases and at J to 0 bases, leaving 8 bases not matched to a gene. CDR3 size: 15 residues. For the CDR3, the DNA is TGTGCCTGGACCCCCAGGGACAGGAGCTCCTACGAGCAGTACTTC. Encoded protein: CAWTPRDRSSYEQYF.

This rearrangement joins TRBV25-1 to TRBJ2-3; D unresolved. This CDR3 comprises 13 residues. The germline CDR1 and CDR2 sequences are MGHDK and SYGVNS. V was shortened by 7 bases and J by 2 bases, with 10 bases between the two germline ends. CDR3 in DNA: TGTGCCAGCAAAACCGATTACACAGATACGCAGTATTTT. This gives the protein CASKTDYTDTQYF. Together with reference TRBV25-1 and TRBJ2-3, the CDR3 gives the full variable domain: EADIYQTPRYLVIGTGKKITLECSQTMGHDKMYWYQQDPGMELHLIHYSYGVNSTEKGDLSSESTVSRIRTEHFPLTLESARPSHTSQYLCASKTDYTDTQYFGPGTRLTVL.

This clone was seen only a few times. V usage is TRBV4-1 and J usage is TRBJ2-3; D is uncertain. The germline V and J ends were trimmed by 3 bases and 1 base, with 14 bases remaining between them. The CDR3 contains 16 residues. Germline CDR1 reads MGHRA; CDR2 reads YSYEKL. In DNA, the CDR3 is TGCGCCAGCAGCCAGACTGCTGCGCTGGGCACAGATACGCAGTATTTT. It yields the protein CASSQTAALGTDTQYF.

V usage is TRBV6-2 or TRBV6-3 and J usage is TRBJ1-5; D gene uncertain. This CDR3 has 14 amino acids. The germline V and J ends were trimmed by 1 base and 4 bases, with 8 bases remaining between them. CDR1 MNHEY and CDR2 SVGEGT come from the germline V gene. DNA of the CDR3: TGTGCCAGCAGTTACTATGGGGAAAATCAGCCCCAGCATTTT. Its translation is CASSYYGENQPQHF.

V is TRBV2 and J is TRBJ1-6, with no clear D. This CDR3 comprises 13 residues. The germline V gene has CDR1 SNHLY and CDR2 FYNNEI. V lost 10 bases and J lost 0, with 7 bases in between. The CDR3 DNA reads as TGTGCCACCACCGGCTCCTATAATTCACCCCTCCACTTT. It yields the protein CATTGSYNSPLHF.

The V and J genes are TRBV9 and TRBJ2-1, with 7 bases matching TRBD1. V shed 2 bases, J shed 7 bases, and the junction held 0 bases outside the gene matches. The CDR3 is 12 residues long. The germline V gene encodes CDR1 SGDLS and CDR2 YYNGEE. CDR3 region: CASSVTGNEQFF. CDR3 nucleotides: TGTGCCAGCAGCGTGACAGGGAATGAGCAGTTCTTC.

CDR3 DNA sequence: TGCGCCAGCAGTGTTGATATTCGTCAGCCCCAGCATTTT. Encoded protein: CASSVDIRQPQHF. The chain is built from TRBV10-2 and TRBJ1-5, with D unclear. Trimming left V 4 bases short and J 6 bases short, with 10 bases between. Germline loops: CDR1 WSHSY, CDR2 SAAADI. CDR3 length: 13 residues.

V gene TRBV9 combines with J gene TRBJ1-4; 9 nucleotides match TRBD1. There are 15 residues in the CDR3. The germline CDR1 and CDR2 sequences are SGDLS and YYNGEE. After removal of 0 bases from V and 6 bases from J, the junction contained 3 bases not matched to a gene. CDR3: CASSVARTGDEKLFF. CDR3 nucleotide sequence: TGTGCCAGCAGCGTAGCAAGGACAGGGGATGAAAAACTGTTTTTT.

The chain couples TRBV7-9 to TRBJ2-7; D call uncertain. The CDR3 is 12 amino acids. CDR1 is SEHNR and CDR2 is FQNEAQ in the germline V gene (reference sequence). V lost 2 bases and J 4 bases, leaving 6 bases between the germline ends. For the CDR3, the DNA is TGTGCCAGCAGCTTATACGGGTACGAGCAGTACTTC. Translating it yields CASSLYGYEQYF.

This chain connects TRBV5-1 to TRBJ2-7; 8 bases are shared with TRBD1. CDR1 and CDR2 (germline): SGHRS, YFSETQ. With V trimmed by 2 bases and J by 0 bases, 4 bases remained unmatched. This CDR3 spans 15 amino acids. DNA for the CDR3: TGCGCCAGCAGCTTCCGGACAGGGAGCTCCTACGAGCAGTACTTC. It is translated as CASSFRTGSSYEQYF.

The V gene is TRBV10-2, the J gene TRBJ1-2, with D perhaps matching TRBD1 (5 bases). Deletions cut 0 bases from V and 4 bases from J, with 6 bases between. CDR3 size: 13 residues. Germline CDR1 is WSHSY and CDR2 is SAAADI. CDR3 DNA sequence: TGCGCCAGCAGTGAGTCGGGGGGCTATGGCTACACCTTC. The encoded protein is CASSESGGYGYTF.

The chain has TRBV9 and TRBJ2-3; D remains ambiguous. The V gene lost 3 bases and the J gene lost 1 base, with 12 bases spanning the gap. The CDR3 has 15 residues. The germline gives CDR1 SGDLS, CDR2 YYNGEE. The CDR3 bases are TGTGCCAGCAGCGGAGGACCTTTTCGCACAGATACGCAGTATTTT. Amino acids: CASSGGPFRTDTQYF.

The rearrangement joins TRBV19 to TRBJ2-2; 11 positions match TRBD2. The V segment lost 1 base and the J segment 5 bases; nucleotides outside the gene matches: 3. The CDR3 loop spans 16 amino acids. Germline loops: CDR1 LNHDA, CDR2 SQIVND (reference sequence). CDR3 protein: CASSIGASGRTGELFF. The CDR3 DNA follows: TGTGCCAGTAGTATAGGGGCTAGCGGGAGGACCGGGGAGCTGTTTTTT.

V usage is TRBV10-1 and J usage is TRBJ2-3; TRBD1 aligns across 12 bases. Germline loops: CDR1 WNHNN, CDR2 SYGVQD (reference sequence). V was clipped by 6 bases and J by 7 bases; unmatched bases: 8. The CDR3 spans 15 residues. The CDR3 reads CASSAGTGGRYTQYF. The CDR3 DNA follows: TGCGCCAGCAGCGCCGGGACAGGGGGCAGGTATACGCAGTATTTT.